The T cell receptor beta chain described here comes from a study of OX40 agonist ivuxolimab in advanced cancers. The germline gives CDR1 LNHNV, CDR2 YYDKDF (reference sequence). The V and J ends lost 3 bases and 8 bases, in that order; junction bases with no gene match: 5. The CDR3 sequence is 14 residues long. Libraries were prepared by immunoSEQ multiplex PCR; TCRdb keeps only in-frame clonotypes and omits some of them. The sample shows tens of thousands of clones, around nine tenths of them seen only once. The gene calls are TRBV15 and TRBJ2-1, with TRBD1 matching 9 bases. Here the sequenced sample was CD4+ or CD8+ T cells sorted from blood, taken in a trial of the OX40 agonist ivuxolimab. This clonotype was sampled from an adult with an advanced solid tumor such as melanoma, head and neck, liver or kidney cancer. CDR3 loop: CATSSRDRDDEQFF. The CDR3 DNA reads TGTGCCACCAGCAGTCGGGACAGGGATGATGAGCAGTTCTTC.